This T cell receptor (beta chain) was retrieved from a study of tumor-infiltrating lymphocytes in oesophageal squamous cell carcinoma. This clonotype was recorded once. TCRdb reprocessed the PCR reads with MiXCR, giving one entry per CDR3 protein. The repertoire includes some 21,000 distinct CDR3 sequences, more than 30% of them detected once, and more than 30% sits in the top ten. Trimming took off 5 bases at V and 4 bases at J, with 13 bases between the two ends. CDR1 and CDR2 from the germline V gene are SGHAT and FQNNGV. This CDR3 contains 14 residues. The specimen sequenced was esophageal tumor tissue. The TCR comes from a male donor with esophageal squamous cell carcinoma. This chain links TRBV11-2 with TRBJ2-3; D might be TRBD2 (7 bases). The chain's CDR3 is CASSRGRESDTQYF. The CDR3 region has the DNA TGTGCCAGCAGCCGGGGGCGGGAGTCAGATACGCAGTATTTT.